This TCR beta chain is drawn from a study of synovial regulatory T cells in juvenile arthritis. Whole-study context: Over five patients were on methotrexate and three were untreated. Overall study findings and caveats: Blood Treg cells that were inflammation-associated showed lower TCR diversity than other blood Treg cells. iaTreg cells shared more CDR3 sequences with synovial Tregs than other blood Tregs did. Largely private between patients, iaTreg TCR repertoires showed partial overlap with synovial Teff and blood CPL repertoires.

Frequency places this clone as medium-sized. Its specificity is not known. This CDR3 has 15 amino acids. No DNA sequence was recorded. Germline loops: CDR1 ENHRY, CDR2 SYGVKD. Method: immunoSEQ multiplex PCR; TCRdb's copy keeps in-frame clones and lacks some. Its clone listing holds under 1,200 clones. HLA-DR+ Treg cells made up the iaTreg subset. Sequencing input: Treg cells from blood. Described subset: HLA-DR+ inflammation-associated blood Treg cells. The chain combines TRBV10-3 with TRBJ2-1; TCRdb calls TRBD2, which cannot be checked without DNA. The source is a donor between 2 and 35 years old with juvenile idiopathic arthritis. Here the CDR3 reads CAISEAGINENEQFF.